Shown below are 13 T cell receptor beta chains from a single sample sequenced in a study of T cells in Graves' hyperthyroidism and ophthalmopathy. Regions amplified from RNA transcripts were the TCR beta CDR3 regions. HTBI primers were the set used in a first-round RT-PCR of the TCR CDR3. In TCRdb, the multiplex PCR reads were re-called with MiXCR into one record per CDR3 protein. Here the sample spans 450,000 to 700,000 distinct CDR3 sequences, 40% to 55% being singletons. Source material: peripheral blood or thyroid tissue (not recorded which). These receptors all stem from a woman in her late teens or twenties with Graves' hyperthyroidism.

J is TRBJ2-2 and V is TRBV2, with 14 bases lining up with TRBD2. The J segment lost 7 bases and the V segment lost 6 bases, leaving 7 bases of the junction unmatched. Germline lookup yields CDR1 SNHLY and CDR2 FYNNEI. This CDR3 has 16 amino acids. The CDR3 nucleotides read TGTGCCAGCAGGAAGGGACTAGCGGGAGAAAACGGGGAGCTGTTTTTT. Protein product: CASRKGLAGENGELFF.

This rearrangement joins TRBV19 to TRBJ1-2; 8 nucleotides agree with TRBD1. The length of the CDR3 is 14 residues. The V and J ends lost 2 bases and 8 bases, in that order; junction bases with no gene match: 7. Germline lookup yields CDR1 LNHDA and CDR2 SQIVND (reference sequence). This CDR3 is CASSITTGVDGYTF. CDR3 nucleotides: TGTGCCAGTAGTATAACGACAGGGGTAGACGGCTACACCTTC.

The chain is built from TRBV9 and TRBJ1-1, with D perhaps matching TRBD1 (5 bases). The CDR3 runs to 16 residues. Germline V CDR1 and CDR2: SGDLS, YYNGEE. V lost 4 bases to trimming and J lost 5 bases, with 21 bases between them. This CDR3 is CASSPELGGVGTEAFF. The CDR3 coding sequence is TGTGCCAGCAGCCCTGAGTTGGGGGGGGTCGGTACTGAAGCTTTCTTT.

The gene calls are TRBV7-3 and TRBJ2-7, with 10 positions matching TRBD2. The better agreement between TRBJ2-1 and the DNA end casts doubt on the J call. CDR1 SGHTA and CDR2 FQGTGA come from the germline V gene. This CDR3 has 15 residues. The CDR3 here is CASSSHSSGGQEQFF. Here the CDR3 DNA reads TGTGCCAGCAGCTCCCATTCTAGCGGGGGTCAAGAGCAGTTCTTC.

This clonotype was observed at least ten times. This rearrangement joins TRBV20-1 to TRBJ2-5, with a weak D call TRBD1 (6 bases). Trimming left V 5 bases short and J 5 bases short, with 24 bases between. Germline values: CDR1 DFQATT, CDR2 SNEGSKA (reference sequence). The CDR3 contains 16 residues. CDR3 nucleotides: TGCAGTGCTCCCCCCCCACGGACAGCCGCCTGGGAGACCCAGTACTTC. Amino acids: CSAPPPRTAAWETQYF.

The chain has TRBV20-1 and TRBJ1-2; weak D call: TRBD1 (6 bases). This CDR3 has 14 residues. CDR1 and CDR2 from the germline V gene are DFQATT and SNEGSKA (reference sequence). Deletions cut 1 base from V and 8 bases from J, with 17 bases between. The CDR3 DNA is TGCAGTGCTAGAGGGGTGCGGGGGCTGGTGGGCTACACCTTC. Translating gives CSARGVRGLVGYTF.

A word on this clonotype: A much larger clone differs by one base, so this may be a read error. The chain uses TRBV11-1 and TRBJ1-4; a weak D match, TRBD1 (5 bases). The V end was cut by 5 bases, the J end by 3 bases, with 10 bases between. Germline values: CDR1 SGHAT, CDR2 FQDESV (reference sequence). This CDR3 is built from 14 residues. The CDR3, as DNA: TGTGCCAGCAGCCTTCCAGGGCCTAATGAAAAACTGTTTTTT. Translated, it gives CASSLPGPNEKLFF.

The chain's CDR3 is CASSPDRGAGNTEAFF. DNA of the CDR3: TGTGCCAGCAGCCCAGACAGGGGCGCAGGAAACACTGAAGCTTTCTTT. The chain employs TRBV13 and TRBJ1-1; the match to TRBD1 covers 8 bases. This CDR3 comprises 16 residues. Trimming took 5 bases from V and 2 from J; bases not matched to a gene: 10. From germline, CDR1 is PRHDT and CDR2 FYEKMQ (reference sequence).

The table lists this clonotype with many counts. The chain has TRBV12-3 or TRBV12-4 and TRBJ2-7, with D possibly matching TRBD2 (6 bases). V gave up 7 bases and J gave up 3 bases, with 16 bases separating them. This CDR3 contains 14 residues. In DNA form, the CDR3 reads TGTGCCAGCACCACGAATCGGAGGGGCTACGAGCAGTACTTC. Residues: CASTTNRRGYEQYF.

This clonotype has a count of ten or more. J is TRBJ1-5 and V is TRBV7-8; 12 bases are shared with TRBD1. Germline CDR1 SGHVS, CDR2 FQNEAQ. Germline trimming cut 6 bases from V and 1 base from J; bases unmatched to any gene: 13. This CDR3 contains 19 residues. CDR3 DNA sequence: TGTGCCAGCAGTTATCTACGGGACAGGGGGCGGTTAAGCAATCAGCCCCAGCATTTT. Amino acids: CASSYLRDRGRLSNQPQHF.

The genes are TRBV24-1 and TRBJ1-5; unclear D gene. The CDR3 has 12 residues. Deletions cut 4 bases from V and 6 bases from J, with 6 bases between. The germline gives CDR1 KGHDR, CDR2 SFDVKD. Here the CDR3 DNA reads TGTGCCACCAGTGACCCCGGTCAGCCCCAGCATTTT. Translated, it gives CATSDPGQPQHF.

The chain recombines TRBV20-1 with TRBJ1-2; TRBD1 matches 8 bases. Germline CDR1 reads DFQATT; CDR2 reads SNEGSKA (reference sequence). The V and J ends lost 3 bases and 5 bases, in that order; junction bases with no gene match: 14. There are 16 residues in the CDR3. CDR3: CSARLPTGTGSYGYTF. Here the CDR3 DNA reads TGCAGTGCTAGGCTACCTACCGGGACAGGATCGTATGGCTACACCTTC.

The rearrangement joins TRBV5-1 to TRBJ2-3; D unclear. The CDR3 has 14 residues. Germline assignment: CDR1 SGHRS and CDR2 YFSETQ. The germline V and J ends were trimmed by 4 bases and 0 bases, with 9 bases remaining between them. CDR3 nucleotides: TGCGCCAGCAGCGAAAACCCTAGCACAGATACGCAGTATTTT. This encodes CASSENPSTDTQYF. The entire variable domain, with the rest obtained from reference TRBV5-1 and TRBJ2-3, is as follows: KAGVTQTPRYLIKTRGQQVTLSCSPISGHRSVSWYQQTPGQGLQFLFEYFSETQRNKGNFPGRFSGRQFSNSRSEMNVSTLELGDSALYLCASSENPSTDTQYFGPGTRLTVL.